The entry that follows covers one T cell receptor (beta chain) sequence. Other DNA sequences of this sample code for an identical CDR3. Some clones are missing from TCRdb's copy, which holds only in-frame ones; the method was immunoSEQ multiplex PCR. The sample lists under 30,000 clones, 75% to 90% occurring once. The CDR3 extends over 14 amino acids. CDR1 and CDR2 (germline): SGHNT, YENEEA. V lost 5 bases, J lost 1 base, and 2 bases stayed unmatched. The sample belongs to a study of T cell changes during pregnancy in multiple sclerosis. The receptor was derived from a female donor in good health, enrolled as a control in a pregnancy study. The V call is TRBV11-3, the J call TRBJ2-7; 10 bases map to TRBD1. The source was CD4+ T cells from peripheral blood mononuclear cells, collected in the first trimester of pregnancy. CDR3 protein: CASSPGQGSYEQYF. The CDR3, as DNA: TGTGCCAGCAGCCCGGGACAGGGGTCCTACGAGCAGTACTTC. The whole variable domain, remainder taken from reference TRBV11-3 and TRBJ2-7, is EAGVVQSPRYKIIEKKQPVAFWCNPISGHNTLYWYLQNLGQGPELLIRYENEEAVDDSQLPKDRFSAERLKGVDSTLKIQPAELGDSAVYLCASSPGQGSYEQYFGPGTRLTVT.